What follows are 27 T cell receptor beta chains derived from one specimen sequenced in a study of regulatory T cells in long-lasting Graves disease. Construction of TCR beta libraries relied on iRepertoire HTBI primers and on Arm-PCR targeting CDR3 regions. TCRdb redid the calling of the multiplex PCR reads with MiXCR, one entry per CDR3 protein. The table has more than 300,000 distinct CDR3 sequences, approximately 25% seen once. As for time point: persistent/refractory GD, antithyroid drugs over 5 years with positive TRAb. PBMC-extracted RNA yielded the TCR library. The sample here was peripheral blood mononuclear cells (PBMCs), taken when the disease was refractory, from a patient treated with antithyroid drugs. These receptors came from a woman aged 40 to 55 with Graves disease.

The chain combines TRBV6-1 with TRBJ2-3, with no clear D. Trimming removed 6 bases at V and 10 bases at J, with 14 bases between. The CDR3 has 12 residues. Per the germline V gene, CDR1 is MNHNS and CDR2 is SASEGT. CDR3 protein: CASRIPDIPQYF. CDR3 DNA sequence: TGTGCCAGCAGAATCCCAGACATTCCGCAGTATTTT.

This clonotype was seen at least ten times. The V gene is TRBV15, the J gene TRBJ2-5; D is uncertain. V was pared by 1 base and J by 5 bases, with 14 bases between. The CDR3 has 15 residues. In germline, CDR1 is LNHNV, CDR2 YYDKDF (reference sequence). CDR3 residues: CATSRGVGGPETQYF. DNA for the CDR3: TGTGCCACCAGCAGAGGGGTGGGTGGCCCGGAGACCCAGTACTTC.

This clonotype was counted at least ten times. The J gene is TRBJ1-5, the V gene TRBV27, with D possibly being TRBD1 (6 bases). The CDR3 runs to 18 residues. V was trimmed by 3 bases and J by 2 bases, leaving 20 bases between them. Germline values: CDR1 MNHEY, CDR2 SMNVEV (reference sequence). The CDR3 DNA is TGTGCCAGCAGTTTGCGAACGGGGGGCCCAGAAGGCAATCAGCCCCAGCATTTT. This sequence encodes CASSLRTGGPEGNQPQHF.

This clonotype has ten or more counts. Here the CDR3 reads CASSQVRGETQYF. The CDR3 DNA is TGTGCCAGCAGCCAAGTCCGGGGAGAGACCCAGTACTTC. V is TRBV3-1 and J is TRBJ2-5; D may be TRBD2 (5 bases). From germline, CDR1 is LGHDT and CDR2 YNNKEL (reference sequence). This CDR3 has 13 amino acids. With 1 base removed from V and 4 bases from J, the gap between germline ends came to 7 bases.

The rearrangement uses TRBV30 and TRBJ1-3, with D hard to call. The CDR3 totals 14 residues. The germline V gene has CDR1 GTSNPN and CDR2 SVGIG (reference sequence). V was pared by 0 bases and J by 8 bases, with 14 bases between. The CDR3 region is CAWSVLRRSDTIYF. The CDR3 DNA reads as TGTGCCTGGAGTGTACTCCGCAGGTCTGACACCATATATTTT.

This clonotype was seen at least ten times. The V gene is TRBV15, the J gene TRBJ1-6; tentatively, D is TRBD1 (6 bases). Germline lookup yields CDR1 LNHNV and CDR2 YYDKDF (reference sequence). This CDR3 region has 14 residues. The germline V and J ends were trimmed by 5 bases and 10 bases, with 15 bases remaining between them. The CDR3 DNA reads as TGTGCCACCAGCTACGGGGGGGGGCGCTCACCCCTCCACTTT. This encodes CATSYGGGRSPLHF. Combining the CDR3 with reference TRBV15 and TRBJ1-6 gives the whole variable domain DAMVIQNPRYQVTQFGKPVTLSCSQTLNHNVMYWYQQKSSQAPKLLFHYYDKDFNNEADTPDNFQSRRPNTSFCFLDIRSPGLGDTAMYLCATSYGGGRSPLHFGNGTRLTVT.

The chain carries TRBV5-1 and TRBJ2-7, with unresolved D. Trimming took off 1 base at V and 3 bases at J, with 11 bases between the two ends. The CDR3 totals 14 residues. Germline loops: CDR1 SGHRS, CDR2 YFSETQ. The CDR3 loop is CASSLRSGFYEQYF. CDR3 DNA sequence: TGCGCCAGCAGCTTGCGCTCCGGCTTCTACGAGCAGTACTTC.

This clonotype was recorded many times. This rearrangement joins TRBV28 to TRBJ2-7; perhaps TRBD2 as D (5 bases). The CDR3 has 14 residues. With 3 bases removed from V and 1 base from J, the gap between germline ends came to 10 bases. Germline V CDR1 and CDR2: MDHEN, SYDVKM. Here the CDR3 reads CASSFSGKSYEQYF. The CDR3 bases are TGTGCCAGCAGTTTTTCGGGGAAATCCTACGAGCAGTACTTC.

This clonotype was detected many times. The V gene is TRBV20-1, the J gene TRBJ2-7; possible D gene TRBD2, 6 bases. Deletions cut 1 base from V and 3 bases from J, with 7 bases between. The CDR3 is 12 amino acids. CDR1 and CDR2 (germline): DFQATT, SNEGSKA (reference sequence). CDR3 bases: TGCAGTGCTAGAGTGCGGGACTACGAGCAGTACTTC. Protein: CSARVRDYEQYF.

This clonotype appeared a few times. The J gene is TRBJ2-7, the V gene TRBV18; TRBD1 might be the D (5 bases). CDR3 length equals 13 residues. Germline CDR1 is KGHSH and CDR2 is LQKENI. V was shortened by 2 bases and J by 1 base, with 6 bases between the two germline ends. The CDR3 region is CASSPYRSYEQYF. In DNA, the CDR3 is TGTGCCAGCTCACCATACAGGTCCTACGAGCAGTACTTC.

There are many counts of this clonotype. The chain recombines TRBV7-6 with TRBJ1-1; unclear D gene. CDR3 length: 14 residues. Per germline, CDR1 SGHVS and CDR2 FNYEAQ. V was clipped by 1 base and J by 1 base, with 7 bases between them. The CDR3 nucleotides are TGTGCCAGCAGCTTAGGTCTTTGGAACACTGAAGCTTTCTTT. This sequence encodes CASSLGLWNTEAFF.

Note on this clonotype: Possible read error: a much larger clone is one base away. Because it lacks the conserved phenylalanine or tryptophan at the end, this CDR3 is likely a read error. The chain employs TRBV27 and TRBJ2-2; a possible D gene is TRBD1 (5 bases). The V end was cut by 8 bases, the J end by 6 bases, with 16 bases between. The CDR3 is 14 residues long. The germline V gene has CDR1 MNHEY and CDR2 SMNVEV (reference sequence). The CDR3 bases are TGTGCCAGCTCACCAGGGTTGATTGCCGGGGAGCTGTTTTCT. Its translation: CASSPGLIAGELFS.

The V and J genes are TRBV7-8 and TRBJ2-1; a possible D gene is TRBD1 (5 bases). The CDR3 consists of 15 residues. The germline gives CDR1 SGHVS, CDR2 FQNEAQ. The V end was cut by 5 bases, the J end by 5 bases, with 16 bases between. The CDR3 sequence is CASSAGHFNDNEQFF. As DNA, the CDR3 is TGTGCCAGCAGCGCTGGACACTTTAACGACAATGAGCAGTTCTTC.

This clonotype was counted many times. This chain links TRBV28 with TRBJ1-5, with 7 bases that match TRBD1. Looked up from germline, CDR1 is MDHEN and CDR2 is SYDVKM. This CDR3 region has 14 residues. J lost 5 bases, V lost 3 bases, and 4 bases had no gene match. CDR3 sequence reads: CASSFGQGDQPQHF. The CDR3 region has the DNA TGTGCCAGCAGTTTCGGGCAGGGGGATCAGCCCCAGCATTTT.

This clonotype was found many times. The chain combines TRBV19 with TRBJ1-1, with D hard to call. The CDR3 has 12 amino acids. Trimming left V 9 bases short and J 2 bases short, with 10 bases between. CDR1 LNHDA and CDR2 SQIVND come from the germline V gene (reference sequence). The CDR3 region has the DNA TGTGCCAGCAGTCGAGGAAACACTGAAGCTTTCTTT. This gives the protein CASSRGNTEAFF.

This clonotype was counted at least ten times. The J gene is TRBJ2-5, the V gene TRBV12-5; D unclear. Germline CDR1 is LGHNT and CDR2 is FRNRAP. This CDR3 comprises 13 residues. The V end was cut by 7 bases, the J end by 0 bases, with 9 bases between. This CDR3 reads CASAPRYQETQYF. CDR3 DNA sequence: TGTGCTAGTGCTCCGAGGTACCAAGAGACCCAGTACTTC.

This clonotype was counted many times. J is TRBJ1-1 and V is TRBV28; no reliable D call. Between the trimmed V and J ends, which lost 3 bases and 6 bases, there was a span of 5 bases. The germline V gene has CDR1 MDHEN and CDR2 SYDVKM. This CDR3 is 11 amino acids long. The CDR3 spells CASSLRAEAFF. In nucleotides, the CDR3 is TGTGCCAGCAGTTTGAGGGCTGAAGCTTTCTTT.

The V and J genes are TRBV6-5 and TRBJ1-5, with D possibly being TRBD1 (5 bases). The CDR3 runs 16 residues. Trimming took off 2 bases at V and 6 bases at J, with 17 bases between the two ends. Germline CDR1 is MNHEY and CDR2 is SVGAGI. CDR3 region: CASSYVGQGRGQPQHF. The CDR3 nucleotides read TGTGCCAGCAGTTACGTGGGGCAGGGAAGAGGTCAGCCCCAGCATTTT.

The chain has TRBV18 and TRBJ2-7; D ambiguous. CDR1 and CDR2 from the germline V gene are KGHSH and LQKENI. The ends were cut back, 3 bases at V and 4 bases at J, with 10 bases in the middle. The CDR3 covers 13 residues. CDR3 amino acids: CASSPRHDYEQYF. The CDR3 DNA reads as TGTGCCAGCTCACCGAGACACGATTACGAGCAGTACTTC.

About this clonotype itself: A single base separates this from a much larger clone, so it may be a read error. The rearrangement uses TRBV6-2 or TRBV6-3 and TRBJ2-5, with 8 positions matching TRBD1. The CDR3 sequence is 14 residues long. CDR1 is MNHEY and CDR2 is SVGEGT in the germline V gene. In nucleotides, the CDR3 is TGTGCCAGCAGTCTTACCGGGTCAGGGGGCGTCCAGTGCTTC. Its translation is CASSLTGSGGVQCF.

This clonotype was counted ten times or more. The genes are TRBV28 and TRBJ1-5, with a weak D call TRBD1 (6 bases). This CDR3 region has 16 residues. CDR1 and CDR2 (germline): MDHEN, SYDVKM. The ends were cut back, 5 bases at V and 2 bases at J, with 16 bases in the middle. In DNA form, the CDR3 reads TGTGCCAGCAGTCAAACCCCACAGGGTGGCAATCAGCCCCAGCATTTT. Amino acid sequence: CASSQTPQGGNQPQHF.

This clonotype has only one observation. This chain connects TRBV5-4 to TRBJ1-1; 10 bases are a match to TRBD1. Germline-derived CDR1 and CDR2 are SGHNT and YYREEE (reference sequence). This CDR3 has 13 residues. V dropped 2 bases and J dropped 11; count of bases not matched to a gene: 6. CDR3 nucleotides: TGTGCCAGCAGCTTCGACAGGGGGCGCGAGGCTTTCTTT. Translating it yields CASSFDRGREAFF.

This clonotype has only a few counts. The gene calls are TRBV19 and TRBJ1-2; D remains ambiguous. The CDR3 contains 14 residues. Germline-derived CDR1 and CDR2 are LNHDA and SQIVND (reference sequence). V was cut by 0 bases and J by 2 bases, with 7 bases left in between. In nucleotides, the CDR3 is TGTGCCAGTAGTATAGACCCGGGGAACTATGGCTACACCTTC. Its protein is CASSIDPGNYGYTF.

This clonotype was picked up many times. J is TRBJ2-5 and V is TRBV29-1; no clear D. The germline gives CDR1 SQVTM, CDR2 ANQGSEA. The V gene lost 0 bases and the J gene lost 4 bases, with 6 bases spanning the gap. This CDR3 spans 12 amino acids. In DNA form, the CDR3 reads TGCAGCGTTGAAGATCTTTCAGAGACCCAGTACTTC. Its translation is CSVEDLSETQYF.

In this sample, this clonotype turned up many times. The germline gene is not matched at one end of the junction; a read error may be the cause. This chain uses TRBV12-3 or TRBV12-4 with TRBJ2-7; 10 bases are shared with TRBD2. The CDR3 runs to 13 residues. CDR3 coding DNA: TGTACCAGCAGTTACGGGACTAGCGACGAGCAGTACTTC. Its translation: CTSSYGTSDEQYF.

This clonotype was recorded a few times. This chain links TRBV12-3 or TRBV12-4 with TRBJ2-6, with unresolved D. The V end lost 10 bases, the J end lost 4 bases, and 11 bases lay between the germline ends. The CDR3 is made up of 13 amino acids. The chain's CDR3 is CATDRWGANVLTF. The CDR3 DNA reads TGTGCCACCGACCGGTGGGGGGCCAACGTCCTGACTTTC.

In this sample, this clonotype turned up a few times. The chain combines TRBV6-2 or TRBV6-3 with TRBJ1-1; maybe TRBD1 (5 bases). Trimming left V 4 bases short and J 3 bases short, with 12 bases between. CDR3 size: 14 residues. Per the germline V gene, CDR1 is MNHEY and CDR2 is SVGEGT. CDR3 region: CASSFAGGDTEAFF. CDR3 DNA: TGTGCCAGCAGTTTCGCGGGGGGTGACACTGAAGCTTTCTTT.